This T cell receptor (beta chain) was identified during a study of T cell responses to AZD1222 COVID-19 vaccine. Overall study results and limits: Baseline seropositivity characterized only a handful of AZD1222 recipients. In a largely white British group with more females than males, clonal diversity was possibly underestimated.

Comments on this clone: Its target is unknown.

Repertoires were generated with immunoSEQ multiplex PCR, while TCRdb's copy carries only in-frame clones and drops some. Of about 150,000 clones listed, approximately 90% are singletons. The sequences come from peripheral blood, collected on day 0 of MenACWY control vaccination. This receptor was obtained from an adult in good health.

CDR3 residues: CASSYSVGQPQHF. As DNA, the CDR3 is TGTGCCAGCAGTTACTCTGTGGGCCAGCCCCAGCATTTT. The V call is TRBV6-5, the J call TRBJ1-5; the D is unclear. CDR1 is MNHEY and CDR2 is SVGAGI in the germline V gene. The V and J ends lost 0 bases and 7 bases respectively, with 7 bases between them. This CDR3 is built from 13 residues.